This T cell receptor beta chain came from a study of T-cell reconstitution after alpha-beta-depleted transplantation in children (TCRdb year 2016). Describing the broader study: Using TCR repertoire profiling, the study followed T-cell immune reconstitution in a quantitative way in children after TCRalphabeta/CD19-depleted allogeneic hematopoietic cell transplantation.

Sequences SGHNT (CDR1) and YYREEE (CDR2) are obtained from the germline V gene (reference sequence). Taken from cysteine to phenylalanine, the CDR3 has 15 residues. The entry retains the CDR3 DNA only, 45 bases that are in frame from base 1. The V end gives up 0 bases and the J end 2 bases, leaving 3 bases in the junction not matched to a gene. Libraries were made using PCR. TCRdb lists the instrument as Illumina HiSeq 2500. TCR libraries were prepared with molecular barcoding, using unique molecular identifiers to normalize TCRbeta repertoire quantification. TCRdb ran its own pipeline on the public reads, namely fastp trimming at Q25 and MiXCR clone calling, and kept in-frame beta chains. CDR3 protein duplicates are merged, each entry listing the most common genes and DNA. This sample comprises hundreds of thousands of distinct CDR3 sequences, about a sixth of them detected only once. Roughly 3.3% of the sample goes to the ten largest clones.

Details on this clonotype: Its specific antigen is unknown. Within one base of it there is no much larger clone, and no base qualities were kept.

Source: PBMCs from the stem cell graft donor, taken from the stem cell graft. This chain joins TRBV5-4 to TRBJ2-3, with 7 bases aligning to TRBD1. The receptor was derived from a human donor who donated a stem cell graft to a child with acute lymphoblastic leukemia. Read as DNA, the sequence is TGTGCCAGCAGCTTGGAGGGGGCTTCCACAGATACGCAGTATTTT. Its translation reads: CASSLEGASTDTQYF.